Below are 27 T cell receptor beta chains sequenced from a single sample in a study of blood T cells in healthy people across ages. PCR was performed a second time for about 7 to 12 cycles using a sample-barcoded 5' primer and a J-beta primer mix. TCRdb re-called the 5' RACE reads through MiXCR, storing one row per CDR3 protein. The sample consists of more than 900,000 distinct CDR3 sequences, almost 30% of them appearing once. This sample was also put to use in a study of T cells of mothers and their children.

Material: blood. The receptor set was obtained from a woman aged 35 to 49 in good health.

To note about this clonotype: One end of the junction fails to match germline, which may point to a read error. V usage is TRBV4-1 and J usage is TRBJ1-1; D perhaps matches TRBD1 (6 bases). The CDR3 extends over 14 amino acids. Germline CDR1 reads MGHRA; CDR2 reads YSYEKL. The CDR3 sequence is CASGQGDKGLGAFF. As DNA, the CDR3 is TGCGCCAGCGGCCAAGGGGACAAGGGTTTGGGGGCTTTCTTT.

The chain joins TRBV9 to TRBJ1-5, with D unresolved. Germline V gives CDR1 SGDLS, CDR2 YYNGEE. Trimming removed 3 bases from V and 3 bases from J, with 13 bases in between. This CDR3 comprises 15 residues. CDR3 residues: CASSAGWQFNQPQHF. The CDR3 nucleotides read TGTGCCAGCAGCGCCGGGTGGCAGTTCAATCAGCCCCAGCATTTT.

This clonotype was seen repeatedly, ten times or more. This chain joins TRBV5-1 and TRBJ2-5, with D possibly TRBD1 on 6 matching bases. With 0 bases removed from V and 1 base from J, the gap between germline ends came to 7 bases. This CDR3 is 14 amino acids long. Germline assignment: CDR1 SGHRS and CDR2 YFSETQ. CDR3 loop: CASSLVDSQETQYF. The CDR3 bases are TGCGCCAGCAGCTTGGTGGACAGCCAAGAGACCCAGTACTTC. The entire variable domain, with the rest obtained from reference TRBV5-1 and TRBJ2-5, is as follows: KAGVTQTPRYLIKTRGQQVTLSCSPISGHRSVSWYQQTPGQGLQFLFEYFSETQRNKGNFPGRFSGRQFSNSRSEMNVSTLELGDSALYLCASSLVDSQETQYFGPGTRLLVL.

V and J are TRBV11-2 and TRBJ1-4; D is unresolved. The ends were cut back, 1 base at V and 5 bases at J, with 11 bases in the middle. This CDR3 region has 15 residues. The germline gives CDR1 SGHAT, CDR2 FQNNGV. CDR3 bases: TGTGCCAGCAGCTTAGCTAGGCAGCAAAATGAAAAACTGTTTTTT. The encoded protein is CASSLARQQNEKLFF. The full variable domain, its missing parts supplied by reference TRBV11-2 and TRBJ1-4, is EAGVAQSPRYKIIEKRQSVAFWCNPISGHATLYWYQQILGQGPKLLIQFQNNGVVDDSQLPKDRFSAERLKGVDSTLKIQPAKLEDSAVYLCASSLARQQNEKLFFGSGTQLSVL.

This chain connects TRBV18 to TRBJ2-2; D is perhaps TRBD2 (6 bases). With 0 bases removed from V and 1 base from J, the gap between germline ends came to 9 bases. This CDR3 comprises 16 residues. Looked up from germline, CDR1 is KGHSH and CDR2 is LQKENI. The chain's CDR3 is CASSPPLRGNTGELFF. For the CDR3, the DNA is TGTGCCAGCTCACCACCATTGCGGGGGAACACCGGGGAGCTGTTTTTT.

Regarding this clonotype: A much more abundant neighbour one base away suggests this may be a read error. The chain employs TRBV28 and TRBJ2-5, with a weak D call TRBD2 (6 bases). Germline V gene lookup returns CDR1 MDHEN and CDR2 SYDVKM. The CDR3 has 15 amino acids. The CDR3 reads CASNLSAGPQETQYF. DNA of the CDR3: TGTGCCAGCAATTTAAGTGCGGGACCCCAAGAGACCCAGTACTTC.

This clonotype was recorded only once. The chain links TRBV27 to TRBJ2-2; TRBD1 might be the D (5 bases). Between the trimmed V and J ends, which lost 2 bases and 7 bases, there was a span of 26 bases. The CDR3 has 19 amino acids. The V gene's germline CDR1 is MNHEY and CDR2 SMNVEV (reference sequence). CDR3 sequence (DNA): TGTGCCAGCAGTTTACCGACTTCAGGGTTCGACGAGCAGTACGGGGAGCTGTTTTTT. Translation: CASSLPTSGFDEQYGELFF.

The table lists this clonotype with a few counts. The J gene is TRBJ2-1, the V gene TRBV5-1; 8 bases are shared with TRBD2. There are 15 residues in the CDR3. Losses at the gene ends were 4 bases for V and 5 bases for J; bases not matched to a gene: 8. Germline values: CDR1 SGHRS, CDR2 YFSETQ. This chain's CDR3 is CASSISGVGDNEQFF. For the CDR3, the DNA is TGCGCCAGCAGCATTAGCGGGGTTGGGGACAATGAGCAGTTCTTC.

The sample holds many counts of this clonotype. The chain employs TRBV29-1 and TRBJ1-1, with 10 nucleotides matching TRBD1. Germline V gene data show CDR1 as SQVTM and CDR2 as ANQGSEA. This CDR3 spans 15 amino acids. Losses at the gene ends were 1 base for V and 3 bases for J; bases not matched to a gene: 5. The CDR3 nucleotides are TGCAGCGTTGAAGTCCGACAGGGGGCGGACACTGAAGCTTTCTTT. Its translation: CSVEVRQGADTEAFF.

Notes on this clonotype: This may be a read error: a much more frequent sequence differs by one nucleotide. The V and J genes are TRBV28 and TRBJ2-1; 10 nucleotides line up with TRBD1. Germline-derived CDR1 and CDR2 are MDHEN and SYDVKM. The CDR3 totals 13 residues. Unmatched junction bases numbered 5, after V lost 5 bases and J lost 10 bases. This CDR3 is CASSRTGGREQFF. DNA of the CDR3: TGTGCCAGCAGTCGGACAGGGGGGAGGGAGCAGTTCTTC.

The V gene is TRBV16, the J gene TRBJ1-2, with 7 bases matching TRBD1. The V gene end was trimmed by 4 bases and the J gene end by 3 bases; junction bases not matched to a gene: 5. Per germline, CDR1 KGHSY and CDR2 FQNENV. The CDR3 runs to 14 residues. The CDR3 sequence: CASSPGTVDYGYTF. CDR3 nucleotide sequence: TGTGCCAGCAGCCCGGGGACAGTAGACTATGGCTACACCTTC.

The chain employs TRBV2 and TRBJ2-2; 11 bases are a match to TRBD1. This CDR3 has 13 residues. Germline V CDR1 and CDR2: SNHLY, FYNNEI. Trimming took 9 bases from V and 5 from J; bases not matched to a gene: 2. The CDR3 nucleotides read TGTGCCAGAGGGACAGGGGGAACCGGGGAGCTGTTTTTT. This translates into CARGTGGTGELFF. Full variable domain (rest looked up from reference TRBV2 and TRBJ2-2): EPEVTQTPSHQVTQMGQEVILRCVPISNHLYFYWYRQILGQKVEFLVSFYNNEISEKSEIFDDQFSVERPDGSNFTLKIRSTKLEDSAMYFCARGTGGTGELFFGEGSRLTVL.

In this sample, this clonotype turned up many times. This chain uses TRBV7-3 with TRBJ1-2; 7 bases match TRBD1. V lost 5 bases and J lost 5; bases outside the gene matches: 5. Looked up from germline, CDR1 is SGHTA and CDR2 is FQGTGA. The CDR3 sequence is 13 residues long. The CDR3 DNA reads TGTGCCAGCAGCCTCAACAGGGGATATGGCTACACCTTC. Translation gives CASSLNRGYGYTF.

The chain carries TRBV11-2 and TRBJ2-7; D is unresolved. Per germline, CDR1 SGHAT and CDR2 FQNNGV. The CDR3 consists of 15 residues. Trimming removed 7 bases from V and 4 bases from J, with 20 bases in between. Here the CDR3 reads CASTSLATPGYEQYF. The CDR3 DNA sequence: TGTGCCAGCACCTCCCTGGCGACTCCTGGGTACGAGCAGTACTTC.

This clonotype has a count of ten or more. The chain couples TRBV5-5 to TRBJ2-1, with 14 bases identical to TRBD2. CDR1 is SGHKS, CDR2 YYEKEE, per germline (reference sequence). Unmatched junction bases numbered 2, after V lost 0 bases and J lost 9 bases. This CDR3 comprises 15 residues. The CDR3 DNA reads TGTGCCAGCAGCTTGGAGGGGACTAGCGGGAGTGAGCAGTTCTTC. It encodes CASSLEGTSGSEQFF.

This clonotype was detected ten times or more. V and J are TRBV5-5 and TRBJ2-7; tentative D call: TRBD1 (6 bases). Germline CDR1 is SGHKS and CDR2 is YYEKEE (reference sequence). The V and J ends lost 0 bases and 0 bases respectively, with 7 bases between them. CDR3 length: 14 amino acids. The CDR3 DNA is TGTGCCAGCAGCTTGGGGGGGCACTCCTACGAGCAGTACTTC. Residues: CASSLGGHSYEQYF.

The rearrangement uses TRBV20-1 and TRBJ2-1; 8 bases align to TRBD1. The germline CDR1 and CDR2 sequences are DFQATT and SNEGSKA (reference sequence). The V segment lost 0 bases and the J segment 10 bases; nucleotides outside the gene matches: 11. The CDR3 consists of 15 residues. For the CDR3, the DNA is TGCAGTGCTAGAGACACAGGGGGAAACACCTACGAGCAGTTCTTC. The encoded protein is CSARDTGGNTYEQFF.

The chain is built from TRBV3-1 and TRBJ1-1; 12 bases agree with TRBD1. Germline values: CDR1 LGHDT, CDR2 YNNKEL (reference sequence). The CDR3 is made up of 14 amino acids. The V gene end was trimmed by 4 bases and the J gene end by 7 bases; junction bases not matched to a gene: 4. The CDR3 reads CASSPGTGGGEAFF. The CDR3 bases are TGTGCCAGCAGCCCCGGGACAGGGGGCGGTGAAGCTTTCTTT.

The chain combines TRBV12-3 or TRBV12-4 with TRBJ1-5; 7 bases match TRBD1. The trim removed 6 bases at V and 1 base at J, leaving 9 bases unmatched. The CDR3 loop spans 16 amino acids. The CDR3, as DNA: TGTGCCAGCAGCCCGGAGACAGGGACCAGCAATCAGCCCCAGCATTTT. Its protein is CASSPETGTSNQPQHF.

The table lists this clonotype with many counts. The V and J genes are TRBV7-9 and TRBJ2-3; TRBD2 matches 8 bases. The CDR3 covers 16 residues. V was clipped by 3 bases and J by 4 bases; unmatched bases: 9. Germline CDR1 reads SEHNR; CDR2 reads FQNEAQ (reference sequence). CDR3 residues: CASSFISGMGADTQYF. The CDR3 DNA reads TGTGCCAGCAGCTTCATTAGCGGGATGGGCGCAGATACGCAGTATTTT.

The chain has TRBV7-3 and TRBJ1-1; TRBD1 agrees at 9 bases. The V segment lost 5 bases and the J segment 0 bases; nucleotides outside the gene matches: 7. Germline V gene data show CDR1 as SGHTA and CDR2 as FQGTGA. There are 16 residues in the CDR3. The CDR3 here is CASSEQGARVNTEAFF. In DNA form, the CDR3 reads TGTGCCAGCAGCGAACAGGGGGCCCGAGTGAACACTGAAGCTTTCTTT.

This clonotype has a handful of counts. The rearrangement uses TRBV5-5 and TRBJ2-7, with D possibly TRBD1 on 5 matching bases. V lost 3 bases and J 5 bases, leaving 18 bases between the germline ends. The CDR3 is 15 residues long. The germline V gene has CDR1 SGHKS and CDR2 YYEKEE (reference sequence). For the CDR3, the DNA is TGTGCCAGCAGCTCACCCCCAGGGCGGCAAGACGAGCAGTACTTC. It encodes CASSSPPGRQDEQYF.

This clonotype came up many times. The rearrangement links TRBV4-2 to TRBJ1-2, with TRBD1 matching 7 bases. The CDR3 spans 16 residues. Germline V lookup: CDR1 LGHNA, CDR2 YNFKEQ. Trimming removed 1 base from V and 4 bases from J; junction bases left unmatched: 9. The CDR3 spells CASSQGTGQAAYGYTF. The CDR3 DNA follows: TGTGCCAGCAGCCAAGGAACTGGACAGGCCGCCTATGGCTACACCTTC.

This chain connects TRBV28 to TRBJ2-7; TRBD2 agrees at 12 bases. The tail of the sequence fits TRBJ2-5 better, so the J call may be wrong. CDR1 is MDHEN, CDR2 SYDVKM, per germline. The CDR3 contains 15 residues. The CDR3: CASSTLAGGPETQYF. Here the CDR3 DNA reads TGTGCCAGCAGTACCCTAGCGGGAGGGCCAGAGACCCAGTACTTC.

This clonotype occurred a few times. The chain has TRBV5-6 and TRBJ2-3; D gene unclear. V was shortened by 1 base and J by 6 bases, with 6 bases between the two germline ends. CDR3 length: 12 residues. CDR1 SGHDT and CDR2 YYEEEE come from the germline V gene. DNA of the CDR3: TGTGCCAGCAGCTTGTCGTATGATACGCAGTATTTT. Translating it yields CASSLSYDTQYF.

The chain uses TRBV6-5 and TRBJ1-1; D uncertain. V was clipped by 8 bases and J by 1 base, with 11 bases between them. The CDR3 spans 13 residues. Germline values: CDR1 MNHEY, CDR2 SVGAGI. The CDR3 sequence is CASRDIRNTEAFF. The DNA for the CDR3 is TGTGCCAGCCGAGACATCCGGAACACTGAAGCTTTCTTT.

The V call is TRBV7-2, the J call TRBJ2-1; 7 bases are shared with TRBD1. The CDR3 is 15 amino acids. Per germline, CDR1 SGHTA and CDR2 FQGNSA. The J segment lost 5 bases and the V segment lost 7 bases, leaving 11 bases of the junction unmatched. In DNA form, the CDR3 reads TGTGCCAGCACCCGGTCGGGACAGATTAACAATGAGCAGTTCTTC. This sequence encodes CASTRSGQINNEQFF.